The 21 T cell receptor beta chains below all came from one sample that was sequenced in a study of identical twins. TCRdb fed the 5' RACE reads into MiXCR, producing one record per CDR3 protein. Counted here are about 490,000 distinct CDR3 sequences, 12% to 15% occurring once; the ten biggest clones make up less than 0.5%. The sample was also reused in another study, on yellow fever vaccine responses in identical twins.

Input material: CD4+ T cells sorted from blood. Source of these receptors: a woman aged 18-30 years in good health.

This clonotype was seen more than once but under ten times. The genes are TRBV12-3 or TRBV12-4 and TRBJ1-1; D is undetermined. The V end was cut by 1 base, the J end by 11 bases, with 11 bases between. The CDR3 covers 12 residues. CDR3 protein: CASSLGRGSAFF. In DNA, the CDR3 is TGTGCCAGCAGTTTAGGACGCGGCAGCGCTTTCTTT.

This clonotype has a count of ten or more. The chain links TRBV5-1 to TRBJ1-1; TRBD1 matches at 8 bases. With 4 bases clipped from V and 11 bases from J, the junction kept 13 bases outside the gene matches. The CDR3 has 14 amino acids. Germline V gene sequence: CDR1 SGHRS, CDR2 YFSETQ. CDR3 residues: CASSVTWSQGAAFF. The CDR3 DNA reads TGCGCCAGCAGCGTGACATGGTCTCAGGGGGCGGCTTTCTTT.

The table lists this clonotype with many counts. This rearrangement joins TRBV12-3 or TRBV12-4 to TRBJ1-6, with D tentatively TRBD1 (5 bases). This CDR3 region has 12 residues. The ends were cut back, 3 bases at V and 16 bases at J, with 13 bases in the middle. The CDR3: CASSLDTGQLHF. CDR3 nucleotide sequence: TGTGCCAGCAGTTTGGACACAGGCCAACTCCACTTT.

The rearrangement joins TRBV7-9 to TRBJ2-1; D is ambiguous. V lost 6 bases, J lost 8 bases, and 11 bases lay in between. Germline V CDR1 and CDR2: SEHNR, FQNEAQ (reference sequence). The CDR3 is made up of 12 amino acids. The CDR3 reads CASSGEADEQFF. CDR3 nucleotides: TGTGCCAGCAGTGGCGAGGCGGATGAGCAGTTCTTC.

This rearrangement joins TRBV20-1 to TRBJ1-1; no clear D gene. The CDR3 runs 13 residues. Trimming pared 6 bases from V and 3 bases from J, leaving 14 bases between. Germline values: CDR1 DFQATT, CDR2 SNEGSKA (reference sequence). The chain's CDR3 is CSAADTLDTEAFF. DNA of the CDR3: TGCAGTGCCGCTGACACTTTGGACACTGAAGCTTTCTTT.

CDR3 sequence reads: CASSPVRGGGTEAFF. In DNA, the CDR3 is TGTGCCAGCAGTCCCGTCCGAGGTGGCGGGACTGAAGCTTTCTTT. V is TRBV3-1 and J is TRBJ1-1; no definite D call. The V end was cut by 6 bases, the J end by 5 bases, with 19 bases between. Germline values: CDR1 LGHDT, CDR2 YNNKEL (reference sequence). The CDR3 has 15 residues.

CDR3 amino acids: CASSGRDRGKNIQYF. The CDR3 region has the DNA TGTGCCAGCAGTGGGAGGGACAGGGGGAAAAACATTCAGTACTTC. The chain couples TRBV6-1 to TRBJ2-4, with TRBD1 matching over 11 bases. Trimming removed 4 bases from V and 4 bases from J; junction bases left unmatched: 3. The CDR3 contains 15 residues. The germline V gene encodes CDR1 MNHNS and CDR2 SASEGT.

The genes are TRBV6-5 and TRBJ1-1, with TRBD1 identical over 9 bases. V shed 2 bases, J shed 11 bases, and the junction held 12 bases outside the gene matches. CDR1 and CDR2 from the germline V gene are MNHEY and SVGAGI. The CDR3 covers 15 residues. CDR3 sequence reads: CASSYGTGRLLEAFF. The CDR3, as DNA: TGTGCCAGCAGTTACGGGACAGGGAGACTTCTCGAGGCTTTCTTT.

The V call is TRBV6-1, the J call TRBJ2-1; the match to TRBD2 covers 10 bases. Germline V gives CDR1 MNHNS, CDR2 SASEGT. This CDR3 region has 14 residues. Here the CDR3 DNA reads TGTACCACCGGACCTAGCGGGAGTAGGTATGAGCAGTTCTTC. It codes for CTTGPSGSRYEQFF.

This clonotype showed up just a few times. The V call is TRBV3-1, the J call TRBJ2-1; tentatively, D is TRBD2 (6 bases). The germline V gene encodes CDR1 LGHDT and CDR2 YNNKEL (reference sequence). The CDR3 spans 13 residues. Trimming cost V 1 base and J 14 bases, with 15 bases left between them. The CDR3 DNA sequence: TGTGCCAGCAGCCAAGTATCCGGGAGAGGAGAGTTCTTC. Translation gives CASSQVSGRGEFF.

The chain has TRBV10-3 and TRBJ1-6; 7 positions match TRBD1. The CDR3 spans 14 residues. Losses at the gene ends were 10 bases for V and 7 bases for J; bases not matched to a gene: 10. Germline CDR1 reads ENHRY; CDR2 reads SYGVKD. CDR3 in amino acids: CASRPGTANSPLHF. Written as DNA, the CDR3 is TGTGCCAGTCGCCCCGGGACAGCGAATTCACCCCTCCACTTT.

The V call is TRBV6-5, the J call TRBJ2-1; TRBD2 agrees at 11 bases. V lost 3 bases, J lost 9 bases, and 4 bases stayed unmatched. CDR1 and CDR2 (germline): MNHEY, SVGAGI. CDR3 size: 14 residues. CDR3 loop: CASSYSGGAGEQFF. In DNA form, the CDR3 reads TGTGCCAGCAGTTATAGCGGGGGGGCCGGTGAGCAGTTCTTC.

A few counts support this clonotype. CDR3 DNA: TGCAGCGTTGAACGAGAGCGCTCCTACAATGAGCAGTTCTTC. Protein: CSVERERSYNEQFF. The V call is TRBV29-1, the J call TRBJ2-1; D call uncertain. The CDR3 extends over 14 amino acids. Germline lookup yields CDR1 SQVTM and CDR2 ANQGSEA. V was shortened by 2 bases and J by 0 bases, with 8 bases between the two germline ends.

In its sample, this clonotype was seen a few times. The rearrangement joins TRBV7-2 to TRBJ2-3; 9 nucleotides align to TRBD1. The germline gives CDR1 SGHTA, CDR2 FQGNSA. The CDR3 contains 15 residues. The trim removed 6 bases at V and 0 bases at J, leaving 4 bases unmatched. In nucleotides, the CDR3 is TGTGCCAGCAGTAGACAGGGGGATAGCACAGATACGCAGTATTTT. Translating gives CASSRQGDSTDTQYF.

This clonotype was seen only a few times. The chain carries TRBV9 and TRBJ2-1, with D possibly TRBD2 on 7 matching bases. V lost 0 bases to trimming and J lost 8 bases, with 18 bases between them. Germline V gives CDR1 SGDLS, CDR2 YYNGEE. This CDR3 has 16 amino acids. CDR3 in DNA: TGTGCCAGCAGCGTAGTAGGGGGGGCCTTCACGGATGAGCAGTTCTTC. Protein: CASSVVGGAFTDEQFF.

The table lists this clonotype with a few counts. The V gene is TRBV12-3 or TRBV12-4, the J gene TRBJ1-1, with 7 bases identical to TRBD1. The ends lost 6 bases at V and 0 bases at J; junction bases unmatched: 7. This CDR3 has 15 residues. CDR3 in amino acids: CASSATGAVNTEAFF. CDR3 coding DNA: TGTGCCAGCAGCGCAACAGGGGCCGTGAACACTGAAGCTTTCTTT.

This clonotype was counted ten times or more. This rearrangement joins TRBV12-3 or TRBV12-4 to TRBJ1-6; no firm D call. The CDR3 is 17 residues long. V shed 3 bases and J shed 8 bases, with 20 bases lying between them. Here the CDR3 DNA reads TGTGCCAGCAGTTTGAACCGGACCCCTCAGCCCCATTCACCCCTCCACTTT. Its protein is CASSLNRTPQPHSPLHF.

This chain uses TRBV10-3 with TRBJ2-3; D is uncertain. This CDR3 has 15 residues. The ends were cut back, 4 bases at V and 2 bases at J, with 13 bases in the middle. CDR1 ENHRY and CDR2 SYGVKD come from the germline V gene. The CDR3 bases are TGTGCCATCAGTGGGTCCAGCACCTTCACAGATACGCAGTATTTT. Its translation is CAISGSSTFTDTQYF.

The chain recombines TRBV6-1 with TRBJ2-7; 10 bases map to TRBD1. Per germline, CDR1 MNHNS and CDR2 SASEGT. CDR3 length equals 15 residues. J was trimmed by 5 bases and V by 6 bases; bases with no gene match: 10. The CDR3 protein is CASSSGEGQGHEQYF. In DNA form, the CDR3 reads TGTGCCAGCAGCTCAGGTGAGGGACAGGGGCACGAGCAGTACTTC.

This chain connects TRBV14 to TRBJ2-3; the match to TRBD2 covers 13 bases. With 3 bases clipped from V and 2 bases from J, the junction kept 2 bases outside the gene matches. CDR3 length: 16 residues. Germline values: CDR1 SGHDN, CDR2 FVKESK. The CDR3 DNA sequence: TGTGCCAGCAGCCAGGGACTAGCGGGGTACACAGATACGCAGTATTTT. This encodes CASSQGLAGYTDTQYF. Combining the CDR3 with reference TRBV14 and TRBJ2-3 gives the whole variable domain EAGVTQFPSHSVIEKGQTVTLRCDPISGHDNLYWYRRVMGKEIKFLLHFVKESKQDESGMPNNRFLAERTGGTYSTLKVQPAELEDSGVYFCASSQGLAGYTDTQYFGPGTRLTVL.

V and J are TRBV7-9 and TRBJ1-2; possible D gene TRBD1, 6 bases. CDR3 length: 15 residues. Germline CDR1 SEHNR, CDR2 FQNEAQ (reference sequence). V was clipped by 5 bases and J by 2 bases, with 15 bases between them. Here the CDR3 reads CASSEPRTANYGYTF. The CDR3 region has the DNA TGTGCCAGCAGCGAACCACGGACAGCCAACTATGGCTACACCTTC.